What follows describes a single T cell receptor (beta chain). The antigen remains undetermined. The data are from a study of response to subunit inactivated influenza vaccine. Study outcomes and limitations: The authors suggested that every seasonal influenza vaccination recruits few new T cells.

TCRdb re-called the RT-PCR reads through MiXCR, storing one row per CDR3 protein. The sample holds roughly 180,000 distinct CDR3 sequences, around 9% seen once. Germline V gene sequence: CDR1 SGDLS, CDR2 YYNGEE. The CDR3 consists of 13 residues. J was trimmed by 8 bases and V by 5 bases; bases with no gene match: 7. The receptor was derived from a man aged 50 to 60 who received an inactivated influenza vaccine. The chain carries TRBV9 and TRBJ2-1; 7 bases are a match to TRBD2. Sample: non-naive T cells sorted from PBMCs, taken on the day of vaccination. In DNA, the CDR3 is TGTGCCAGCAGTGGAACTAGCGACCATGAGCAGTTCTTC. Translation gives CASSGTSDHEQFF.